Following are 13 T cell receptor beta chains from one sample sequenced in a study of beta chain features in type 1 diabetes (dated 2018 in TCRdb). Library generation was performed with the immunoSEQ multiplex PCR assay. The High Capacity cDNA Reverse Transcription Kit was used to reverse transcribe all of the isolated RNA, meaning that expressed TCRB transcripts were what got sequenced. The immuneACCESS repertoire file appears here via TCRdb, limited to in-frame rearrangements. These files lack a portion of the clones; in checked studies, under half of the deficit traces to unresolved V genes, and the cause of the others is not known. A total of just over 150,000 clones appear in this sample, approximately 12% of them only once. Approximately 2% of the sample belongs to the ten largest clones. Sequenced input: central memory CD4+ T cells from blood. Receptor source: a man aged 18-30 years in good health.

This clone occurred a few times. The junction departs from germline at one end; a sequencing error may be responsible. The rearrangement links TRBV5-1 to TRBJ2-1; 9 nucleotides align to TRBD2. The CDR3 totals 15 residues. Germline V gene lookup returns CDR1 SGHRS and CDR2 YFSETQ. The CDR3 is CASGFLAGSNNEQFF. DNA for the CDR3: TGCGCCAGCGGCTTTCTAGCGGGGAGCAACAATGAGCAGTTCTTC. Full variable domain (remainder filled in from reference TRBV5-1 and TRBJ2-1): KAGVTQTPRYLIKTRGQQVTLSCSPISGHRSVSWYQQTPGQGLQFLFEYFSETQRNKGNFPGRFSGRQFSNSRSEMNVSTLELGDSALYLCASGFLAGSNNEQFFGPGTRLTVL.

The CDR3, as DNA: TGTGCCAGCAGCTGGAGGGGCAGCGGGGATGGGAACTACGAGCAGTACTTC. Encoded protein: CASSWRGSGDGNYEQYF. V is TRBV7-2 and J is TRBJ2-7; 7 bases align to TRBD2. This CDR3 contains 17 residues. Germline CDR1 and CDR2: SGHTA and FQGNSA. The junction had 15 bases not matched to a gene; V was cut back by 4 bases and J by 3 bases.

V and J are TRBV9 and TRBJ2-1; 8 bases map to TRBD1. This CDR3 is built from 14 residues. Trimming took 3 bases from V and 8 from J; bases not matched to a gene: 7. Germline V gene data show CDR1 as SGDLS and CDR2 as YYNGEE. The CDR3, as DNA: TGTGCCAGCAGCGGACAGGGGTTTGTGGATGAGCAGTTCTTC. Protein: CASSGQGFVDEQFF.

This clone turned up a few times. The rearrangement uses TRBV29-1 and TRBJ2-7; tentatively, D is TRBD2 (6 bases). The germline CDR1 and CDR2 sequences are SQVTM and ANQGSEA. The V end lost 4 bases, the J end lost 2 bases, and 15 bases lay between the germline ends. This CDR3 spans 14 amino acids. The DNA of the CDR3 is TGCAGCGTTGGATTCCGGGACTTACCCTACGAGCAGTACTTC. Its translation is CSVGFRDLPYEQYF.

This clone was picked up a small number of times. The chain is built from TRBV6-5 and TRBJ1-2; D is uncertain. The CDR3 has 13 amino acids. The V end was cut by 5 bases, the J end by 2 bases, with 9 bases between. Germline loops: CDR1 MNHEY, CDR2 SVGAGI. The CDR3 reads CASSSGPNYGYTF. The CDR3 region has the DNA TGTGCCAGCAGTAGCGGGCCGAACTATGGCTACACCTTC.

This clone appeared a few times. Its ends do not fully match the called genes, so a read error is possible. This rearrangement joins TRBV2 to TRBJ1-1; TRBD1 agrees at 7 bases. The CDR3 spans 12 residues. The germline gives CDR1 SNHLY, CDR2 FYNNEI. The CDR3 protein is CASSEVTGWVVF. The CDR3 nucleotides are TGTGCCAGCAGTGAAGTGACAGGGTGGGTCGTCTTT.

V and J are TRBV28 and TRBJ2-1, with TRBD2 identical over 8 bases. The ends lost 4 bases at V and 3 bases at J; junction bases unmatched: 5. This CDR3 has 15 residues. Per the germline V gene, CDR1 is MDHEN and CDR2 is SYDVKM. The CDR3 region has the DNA TGTGCCAGCAGTTCTCTAGCGGGTTTCTACAATGAGCAGTTCTTC. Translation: CASSSLAGFYNEQFF.

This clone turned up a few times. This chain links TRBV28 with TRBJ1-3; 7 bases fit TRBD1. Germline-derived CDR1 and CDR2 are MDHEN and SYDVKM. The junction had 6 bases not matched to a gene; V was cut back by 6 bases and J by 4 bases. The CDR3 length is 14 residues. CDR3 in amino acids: CASSRGGSGNTIYF. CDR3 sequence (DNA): TGTGCCAGCAGCCGAGGGGGCTCGGGAAACACCATATATTTT.

CDR3 in amino acids: CASRLTGTTDTQYF. CDR3 sequence (DNA): TGTGCCAGCAGACTTACAGGGACCACAGATACGCAGTATTTT. This rearrangement joins TRBV5-6 to TRBJ2-3; a possible D gene is TRBD1 (6 bases). Per the germline V gene, CDR1 is SGHDT and CDR2 is YYEEEE. V was pared by 5 bases and J by 2 bases, with 12 bases between. The CDR3 is 14 residues long.

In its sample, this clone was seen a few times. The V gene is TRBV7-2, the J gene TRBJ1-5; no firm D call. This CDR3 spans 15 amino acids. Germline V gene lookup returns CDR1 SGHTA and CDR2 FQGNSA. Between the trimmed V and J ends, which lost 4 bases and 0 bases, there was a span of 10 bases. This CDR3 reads CASSSTGLSNQPQHF. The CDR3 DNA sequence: TGTGCCAGCAGCTCCACCGGACTTAGCAATCAGCCCCAGCATTTT.

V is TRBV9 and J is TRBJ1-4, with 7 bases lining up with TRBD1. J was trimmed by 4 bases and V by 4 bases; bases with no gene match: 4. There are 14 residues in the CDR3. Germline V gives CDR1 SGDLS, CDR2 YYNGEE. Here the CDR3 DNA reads TGTGCCAGCAGCCAGGGGGGCTTTAATGAAAAACTGTTTTTT. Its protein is CASSQGGFNEKLFF.

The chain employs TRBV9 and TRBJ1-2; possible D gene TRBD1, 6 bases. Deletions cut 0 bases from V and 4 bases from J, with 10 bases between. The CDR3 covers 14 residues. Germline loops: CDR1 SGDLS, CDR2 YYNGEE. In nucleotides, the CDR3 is TGTGCCAGCAGCGTAGGGAACAGGGCCTATGGCTACACCTTC. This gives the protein CASSVGNRAYGYTF. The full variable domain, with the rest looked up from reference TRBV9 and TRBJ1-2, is DSGVTQTPKHLITATGQRVTLRCSPRSGDLSVYWYQQSLDQGLQFLIQYYNGEERAKGNILERFSAQQFPDLHSELNLSSLELGDSALYFCASSVGNRAYGYTFGSGTRLTVV.

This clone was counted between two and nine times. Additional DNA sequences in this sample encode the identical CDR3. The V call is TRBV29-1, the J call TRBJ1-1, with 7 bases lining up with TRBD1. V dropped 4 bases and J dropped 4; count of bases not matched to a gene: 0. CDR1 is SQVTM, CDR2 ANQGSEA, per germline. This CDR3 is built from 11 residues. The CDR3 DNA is TGCAGCGTTGGACAGGGCACTGAAGCTTTCTTT. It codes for CSVGQGTEAFF.